This entry lists 4 T cell receptor beta chains sequenced from one sample in a study of cytomegalovirus exposure and HLA in healthy donors (dated by TCRdb to 2016 to 2017). Libraries were made using the immunoSEQ multiplex PCR assay. For the multiplex PCR, a mixture combining 60 forward primers for TCR Vbeta segments and 13 reverse primers for TCR Jbeta segments was used. Imported from immuneACCESS, the table was reduced by TCRdb to in-frame sequences with V and J called. These copies leave out some clones; in studies compared against another copy, an unresolved V gene accounts for under half, and the cause of the remainder is not known. This sample holds some 140,000 clones; about 85% were observed only once. The top ten clones comprise under 7.5% of the sample. The specimen sequenced was PBMCs. These receptors originate from a woman in her 30s in good health and CMV-seropositive.

With respect to this clone: Other DNA sequences of this sample code for an identical CDR3. The J gene is TRBJ1-2, the V gene TRBV27, with a tentative D call TRBD1 (5 bases). The CDR3 has 13 amino acids. Looked up from germline, CDR1 is MNHEY and CDR2 is SMNVEV (reference sequence). V was shortened by 3 bases and J by 8 bases, with 13 bases between the two germline ends. CDR3 nucleotide sequence: TGTGCCAGCAGTTTGGGGCAGGGTTACGGCTACACCTTC. This sequence encodes CASSLGQGYGYTF.

The chain employs TRBV28 and TRBJ2-1, with TRBD2 identical over 8 bases. Germline-derived CDR1 and CDR2 are MDHEN and SYDVKM. The CDR3 consists of 13 residues. Trimming cost V 8 bases and J 7 bases; bases outside gene matches: 7. The CDR3 coding sequence is TGTGCCAGCTCATGGGCTAGCGGGAATGAGCAGTTCTTC. It codes for CASSWASGNEQFF.

The gene calls are TRBV7-9 and TRBJ2-7; 7 nucleotides line up with TRBD2. The CDR3 sequence is 13 residues long. CDR1 is SEHNR and CDR2 is FQNEAQ in the germline V gene (reference sequence). The junction had 8 bases not matched to a gene; V was cut back by 11 bases and J by 1 base. CDR3 protein: CAGQRDYSYEQYF. CDR3 bases: TGTGCCGGTCAGCGGGACTATTCCTACGAGCAGTACTTC.

The CDR3 is CASSVGSAGHYNEQFF. The CDR3, as DNA: TGTGCCAGCAGCGTAGGGAGCGCGGGGCACTACAATGAGCAGTTCTTC. The genes are TRBV9 and TRBJ2-1, with TRBD2 as a possible D gene (6 bases). V lost 0 bases and J 3 bases, leaving 13 bases between the germline ends. From germline, CDR1 is SGDLS and CDR2 YYNGEE. This CDR3 has 16 residues.